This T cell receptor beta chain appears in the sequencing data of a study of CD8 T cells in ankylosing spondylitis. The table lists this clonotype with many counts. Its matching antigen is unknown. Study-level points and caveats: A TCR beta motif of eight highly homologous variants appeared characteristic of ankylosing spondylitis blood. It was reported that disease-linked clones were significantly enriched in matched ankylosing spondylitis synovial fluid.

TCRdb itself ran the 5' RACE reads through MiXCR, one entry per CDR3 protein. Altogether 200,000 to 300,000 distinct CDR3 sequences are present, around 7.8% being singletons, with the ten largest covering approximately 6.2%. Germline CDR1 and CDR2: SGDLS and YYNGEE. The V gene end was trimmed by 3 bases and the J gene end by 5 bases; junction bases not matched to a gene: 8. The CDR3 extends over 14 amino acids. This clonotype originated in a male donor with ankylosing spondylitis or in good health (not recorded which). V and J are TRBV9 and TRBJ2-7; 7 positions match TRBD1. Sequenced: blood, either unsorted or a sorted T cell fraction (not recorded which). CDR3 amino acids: CASSAESTGNEQYF. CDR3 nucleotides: TGTGCCAGCAGCGCCGAATCGACAGGGAACGAGCAGTACTTC.